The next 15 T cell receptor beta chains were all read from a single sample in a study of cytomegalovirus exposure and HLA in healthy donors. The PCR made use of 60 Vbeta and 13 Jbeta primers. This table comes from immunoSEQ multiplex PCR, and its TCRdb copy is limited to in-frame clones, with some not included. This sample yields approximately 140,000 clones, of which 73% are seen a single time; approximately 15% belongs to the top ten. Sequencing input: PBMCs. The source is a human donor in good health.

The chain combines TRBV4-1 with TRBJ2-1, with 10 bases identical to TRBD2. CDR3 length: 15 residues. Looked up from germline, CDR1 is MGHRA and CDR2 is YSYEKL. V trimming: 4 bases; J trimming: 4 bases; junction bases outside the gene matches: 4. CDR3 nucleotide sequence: TGCGCCAGCAGCCTACTAGCGGGGCTTTACAATGAGCAGTTCTTC. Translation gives CASSLLAGLYNEQFF.

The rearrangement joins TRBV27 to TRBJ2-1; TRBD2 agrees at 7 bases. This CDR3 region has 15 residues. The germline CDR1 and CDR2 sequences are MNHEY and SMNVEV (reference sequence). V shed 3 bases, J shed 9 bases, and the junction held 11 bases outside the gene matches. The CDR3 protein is CASSFGLAASGEQFF. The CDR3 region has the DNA TGTGCCAGCAGTTTCGGTCTAGCGGCCTCCGGTGAGCAGTTCTTC.

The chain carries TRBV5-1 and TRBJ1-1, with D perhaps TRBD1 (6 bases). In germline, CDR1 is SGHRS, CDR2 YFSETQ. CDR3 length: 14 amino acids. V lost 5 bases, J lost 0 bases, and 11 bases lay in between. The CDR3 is CASRADSLNTEAFF. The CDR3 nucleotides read TGCGCCAGCAGAGCGGACAGCCTGAACACTGAAGCTTTCTTT.

CDR3 DNA sequence: TGTGCCAGCAGCCCCCTTGGGGACAGGGCGGCCCAGCATTTT. It specifies CASSPLGDRAAQHF. V is TRBV5-6 and J is TRBJ1-5, with TRBD1 matching over 9 bases. Unmatched junction bases numbered 10, after V lost 4 bases and J lost 11 bases. Per germline, CDR1 SGHDT and CDR2 YYEEEE. The CDR3 has 14 residues.

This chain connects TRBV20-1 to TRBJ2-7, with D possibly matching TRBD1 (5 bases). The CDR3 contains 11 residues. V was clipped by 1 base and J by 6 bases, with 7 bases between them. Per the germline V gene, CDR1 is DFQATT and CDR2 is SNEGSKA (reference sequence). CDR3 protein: CSARAGIEQYF. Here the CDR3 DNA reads TGCAGTGCTAGAGCAGGGATCGAGCAGTACTTC.

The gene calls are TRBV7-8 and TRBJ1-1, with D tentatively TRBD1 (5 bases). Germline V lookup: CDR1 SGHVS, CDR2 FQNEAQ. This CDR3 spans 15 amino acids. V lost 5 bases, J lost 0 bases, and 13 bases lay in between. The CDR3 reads CASSLNAGLNTEAFF. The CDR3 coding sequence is TGTGCCAGCAGCCTAAATGCAGGGTTGAACACTGAAGCTTTCTTT.

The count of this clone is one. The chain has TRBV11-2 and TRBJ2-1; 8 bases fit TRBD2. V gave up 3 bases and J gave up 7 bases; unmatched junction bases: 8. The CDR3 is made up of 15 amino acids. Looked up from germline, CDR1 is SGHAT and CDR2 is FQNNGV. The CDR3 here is CASSFSGTLRNEQFF. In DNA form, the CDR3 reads TGTGCCAGCAGCTTTAGCGGGACGCTCCGGAATGAGCAGTTCTTC.

The CDR3 DNA reads as TGTGCCAGCAGCTTGGGACTAGCGGGAGGCGTTAATGAGCAGTTCTTC. Its translation is CASSLGLAGGVNEQFF. The gene calls are TRBV5-6 and TRBJ2-1, with 13 positions matching TRBD2. The V gene's germline CDR1 is SGHDT and CDR2 YYEEEE. The CDR3 has 16 residues. With V trimmed by 0 bases and J by 7 bases, 4 bases remained unmatched.

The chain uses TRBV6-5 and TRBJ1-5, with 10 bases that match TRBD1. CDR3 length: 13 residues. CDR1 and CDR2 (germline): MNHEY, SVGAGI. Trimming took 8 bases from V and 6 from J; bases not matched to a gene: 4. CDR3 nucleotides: TGTGCCAGCTTCCGGGACAGGGGTCAGCCCCAGCATTTT. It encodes CASFRDRGQPQHF.

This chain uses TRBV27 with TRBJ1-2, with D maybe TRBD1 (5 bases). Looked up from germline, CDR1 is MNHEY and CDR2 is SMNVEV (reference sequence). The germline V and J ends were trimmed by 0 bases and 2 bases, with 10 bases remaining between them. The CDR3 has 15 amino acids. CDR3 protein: CASSLSGRINYGYTF. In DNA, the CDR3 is TGTGCCAGCAGTTTATCGGGGCGGATCAACTATGGCTACACCTTC.

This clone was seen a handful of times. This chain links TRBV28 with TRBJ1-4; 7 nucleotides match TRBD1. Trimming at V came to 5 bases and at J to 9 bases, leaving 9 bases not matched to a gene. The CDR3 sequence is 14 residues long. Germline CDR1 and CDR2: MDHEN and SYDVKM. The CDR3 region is CASSPGDSRKKLFF. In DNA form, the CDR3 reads TGTGCCAGCAGTCCAGGGGACAGCCGAAAAAAACTGTTTTTT.

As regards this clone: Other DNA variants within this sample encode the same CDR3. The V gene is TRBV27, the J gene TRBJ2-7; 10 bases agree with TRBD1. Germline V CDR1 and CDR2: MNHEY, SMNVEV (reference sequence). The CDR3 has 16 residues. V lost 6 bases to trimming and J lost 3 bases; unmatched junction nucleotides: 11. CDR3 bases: TGTGCCAGCAGCCATCGTTTTTGGACAGGGGGCTACGAGCAGTACTTC. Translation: CASSHRFWTGGYEQYF.

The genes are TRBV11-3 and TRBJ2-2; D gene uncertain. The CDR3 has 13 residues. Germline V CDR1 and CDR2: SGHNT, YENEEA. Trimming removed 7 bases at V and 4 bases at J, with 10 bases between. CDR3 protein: CASKEQITGELFF. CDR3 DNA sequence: TGTGCCAGCAAAGAACAGATCACCGGGGAGCTGTTTTTT.

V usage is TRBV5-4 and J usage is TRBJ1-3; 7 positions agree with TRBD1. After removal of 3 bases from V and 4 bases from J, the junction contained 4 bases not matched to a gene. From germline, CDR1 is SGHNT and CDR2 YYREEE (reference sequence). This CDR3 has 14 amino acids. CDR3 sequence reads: CASSSRQGGNTIYF. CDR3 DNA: TGTGCCAGCAGCTCCCGACAGGGCGGAAACACCATATATTTT.

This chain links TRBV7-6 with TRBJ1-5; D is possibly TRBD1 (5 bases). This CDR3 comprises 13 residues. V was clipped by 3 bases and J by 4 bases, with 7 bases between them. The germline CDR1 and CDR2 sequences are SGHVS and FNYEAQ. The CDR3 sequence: CASSLGLNQPQHF. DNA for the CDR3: TGTGCCAGCAGCTTGGGACTTAATCAGCCCCAGCATTTT.